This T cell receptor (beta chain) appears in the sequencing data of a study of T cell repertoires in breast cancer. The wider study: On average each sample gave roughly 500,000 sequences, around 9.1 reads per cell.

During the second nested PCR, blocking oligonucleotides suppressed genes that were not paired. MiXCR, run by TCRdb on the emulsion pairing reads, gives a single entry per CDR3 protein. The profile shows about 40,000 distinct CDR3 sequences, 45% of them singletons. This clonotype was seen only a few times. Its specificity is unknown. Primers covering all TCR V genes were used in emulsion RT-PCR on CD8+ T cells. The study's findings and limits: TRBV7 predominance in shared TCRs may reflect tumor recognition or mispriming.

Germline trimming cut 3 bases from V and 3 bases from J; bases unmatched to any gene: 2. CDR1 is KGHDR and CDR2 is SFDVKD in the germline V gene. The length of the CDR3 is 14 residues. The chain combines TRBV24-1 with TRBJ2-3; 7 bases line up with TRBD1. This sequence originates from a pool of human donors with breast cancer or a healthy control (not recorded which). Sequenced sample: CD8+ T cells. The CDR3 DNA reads TGTGCCACCAGTGATCCGACAGGGACAGATACGCAGTATTTT. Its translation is CATSDPTGTDTQYF.